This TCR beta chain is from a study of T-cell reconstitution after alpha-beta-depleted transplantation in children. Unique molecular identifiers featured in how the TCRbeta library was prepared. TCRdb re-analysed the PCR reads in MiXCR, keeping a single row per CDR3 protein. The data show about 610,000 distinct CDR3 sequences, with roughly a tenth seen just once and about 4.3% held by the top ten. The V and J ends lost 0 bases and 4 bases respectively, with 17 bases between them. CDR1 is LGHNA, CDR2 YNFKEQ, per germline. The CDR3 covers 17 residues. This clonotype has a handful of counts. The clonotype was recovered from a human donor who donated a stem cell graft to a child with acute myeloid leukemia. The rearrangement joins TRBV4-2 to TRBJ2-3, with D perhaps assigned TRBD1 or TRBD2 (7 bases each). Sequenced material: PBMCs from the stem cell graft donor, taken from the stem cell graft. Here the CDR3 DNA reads TGTGCCAGCAGCCAAGATCCCCAGGGGGGGTTGTCAGATACGCAGTATTTT. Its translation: CASSQDPQGGLSDTQYF.